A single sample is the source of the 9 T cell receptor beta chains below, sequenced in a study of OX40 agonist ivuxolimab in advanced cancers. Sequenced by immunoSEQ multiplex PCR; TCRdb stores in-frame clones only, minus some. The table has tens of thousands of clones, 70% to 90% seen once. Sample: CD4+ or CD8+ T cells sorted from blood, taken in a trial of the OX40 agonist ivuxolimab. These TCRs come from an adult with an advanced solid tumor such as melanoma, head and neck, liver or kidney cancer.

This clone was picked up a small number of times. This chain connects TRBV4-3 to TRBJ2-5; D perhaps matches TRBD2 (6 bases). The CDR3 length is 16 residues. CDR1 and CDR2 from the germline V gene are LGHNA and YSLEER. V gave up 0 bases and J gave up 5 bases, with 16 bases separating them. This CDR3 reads CASSQDRWQGGETQYF. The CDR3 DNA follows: TGCGCCAGCAGCCAAGATCGGTGGCAGGGAGGCGAGACCCAGTACTTC.

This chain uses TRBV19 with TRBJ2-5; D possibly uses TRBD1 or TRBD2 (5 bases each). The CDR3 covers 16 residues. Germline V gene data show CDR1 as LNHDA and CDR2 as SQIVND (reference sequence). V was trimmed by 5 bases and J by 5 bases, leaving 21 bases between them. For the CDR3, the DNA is TGTGCCAGTAGTTGGGGGTACCCCCCCACCTGGGAGACCCAGTACTTC. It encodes CASSWGYPPTWETQYF.

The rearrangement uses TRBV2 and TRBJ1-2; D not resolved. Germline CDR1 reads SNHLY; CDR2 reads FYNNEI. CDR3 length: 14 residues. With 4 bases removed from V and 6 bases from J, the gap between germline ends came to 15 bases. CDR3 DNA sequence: TGTGCCAGCAGTGCCGGTTGGAGATCGGATGGCTACACCTTC. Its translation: CASSAGWRSDGYTF.

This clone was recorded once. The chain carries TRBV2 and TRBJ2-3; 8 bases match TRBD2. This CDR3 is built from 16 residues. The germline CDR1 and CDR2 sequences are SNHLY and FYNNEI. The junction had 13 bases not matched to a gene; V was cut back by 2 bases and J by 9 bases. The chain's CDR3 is CASSEQGSIAGSTQYF. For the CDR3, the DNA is TGTGCCAGCAGTGAACAGGGGTCAATAGCGGGGAGCACGCAGTATTTT.

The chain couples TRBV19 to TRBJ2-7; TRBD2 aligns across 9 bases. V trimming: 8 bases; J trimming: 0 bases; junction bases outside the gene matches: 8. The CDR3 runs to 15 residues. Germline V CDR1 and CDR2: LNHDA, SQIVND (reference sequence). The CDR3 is CASRPAGGSSYEQYF. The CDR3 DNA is TGTGCCAGTCGGCCGGCGGGGGGGAGCTCCTACGAGCAGTACTTC.

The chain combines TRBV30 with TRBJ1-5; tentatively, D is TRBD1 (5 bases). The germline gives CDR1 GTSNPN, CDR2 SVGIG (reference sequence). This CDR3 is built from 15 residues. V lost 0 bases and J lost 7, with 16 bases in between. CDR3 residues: CAWSVHSGGSQPQHF. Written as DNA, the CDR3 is TGTGCCTGGAGTGTACATTCTGGGGGTTCGCAGCCCCAGCATTTT.

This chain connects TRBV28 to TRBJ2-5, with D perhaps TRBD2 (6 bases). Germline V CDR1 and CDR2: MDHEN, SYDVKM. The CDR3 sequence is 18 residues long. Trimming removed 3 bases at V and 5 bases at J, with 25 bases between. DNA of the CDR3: TGTGCCAGCAGTTTGGGGCGTTGGGCGGGAACGGTGTATGAGACCCAGTACTTC. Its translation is CASSLGRWAGTVYETQYF.

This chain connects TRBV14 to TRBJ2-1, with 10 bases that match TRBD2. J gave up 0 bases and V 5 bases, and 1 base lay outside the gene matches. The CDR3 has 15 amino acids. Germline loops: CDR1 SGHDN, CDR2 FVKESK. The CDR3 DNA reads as TGTGCCAGCAGCGGACTAGCGGACTCCTACAATGAGCAGTTCTTC. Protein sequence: CASSGLADSYNEQFF.

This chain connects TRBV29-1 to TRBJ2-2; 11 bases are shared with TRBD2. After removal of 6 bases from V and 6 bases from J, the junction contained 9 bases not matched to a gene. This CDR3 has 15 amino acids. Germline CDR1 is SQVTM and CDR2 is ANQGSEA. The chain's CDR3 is CSVGLAGDGSGELFF. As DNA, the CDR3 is TGCAGCGTCGGACTAGCGGGCGACGGGTCCGGGGAGCTGTTTTTT.